Included here is one T cell receptor (beta chain) sequence, with context. The antigen remains undetermined. Germline V lookup: CDR1 DFQATT, CDR2 SNEGSKA (reference sequence). V lost 1 base, J lost 8 bases, and 12 bases lay in between. CDR3 size: 13 residues. The data are from a study of blood T cells in healthy people across ages. Study observations and caveats: TCR beta diversity was tightly associated with the proportion of naive T cells.

Donation came from healthy Caucasian individuals in Russia who were aged 6 to 90. A second PCR of roughly 7 to 11 cycles used a sample-barcoded 5' primer and a J-beta primer mix. Unique molecular identifiers of 12 random nucleotides labeled each cDNA. TCRdb reanalysed the 5' RACE reads using MiXCR and keeps one entry per CDR3 protein. The table lists about 640,000 distinct CDR3 sequences, about 54% of them singletons. J is TRBJ1-5 and V is TRBV20-1, with D possibly TRBD1 on 5 matching bases. The specimen was blood. The sequence derives from a man aged 60-69 years in good health. The CDR3 DNA reads TGCAGTGCTAGAGTTGCAGGGTACGAGCCCCAGCATTTT. Residues: CSARVAGYEPQHF.